A selection of T cell receptor beta chains follows, all from one sample in a study of CD8 T cells in Susac syndrome. MiXCR, applied by TCRdb to the immunoSEQ multiplex PCR reads, yields one record per CDR3 protein. The table has about 130,000 distinct CDR3 sequences, approximately 89% seen once. The sample comprised CD8+ T cells from PBMCs. Receptors originate from a human donor with multiple sclerosis. CDR3s include the opening cysteine and the closing phenylalanine or tryptophan. Each record gives: V gene, J gene, clone size, D gene, CDR3 protein, CDR3 DNA. D genes are given only for firm matches. Some rows mark clone size as missing; the rest say once, few, many or name a class of expanded clone.

TRBV7-6	TRBJ1-2	NA	NA	CASSLNRGTSSGYTF	TGTGCCAGCAGCTTGAACCGGGGTACCTCTTCGGGCTACACCTTC
TRBV27	TRBJ2-6	NA	NA	CASLAGWGNSGANVLTF	TGTGCCAGCCTCGCCGGGTGGGGAAACTCTGGGGCCAACGTCCTGACTTTC
TRBV29-1	TRBJ1-5	NA	TRBD1	CSAKTGAYQPQHF	TGCAGCGCTAAGACAGGGGCGTACCAGCCCCAGCATTTT
TRBV5-6	TRBJ1-2	NA	TRBD1	CASSFGTGGSGYTF	TGTGCCAGCAGCTTCGGGACAGGGGGCTCTGGCTACACCTTC
TRBV7-9	TRBJ1-5	NA	NA	CASSWGQDQPQHF	TGTGCCAGCAGTTGGGGGCAGGATCAGCCCCAGCATTTT
TRBV6-1	TRBJ1-5	NA	NA	CASSPGTPYSNQPQHF	TGTGCCAGCAGCCCCGGGACACCTTATAGCAATCAGCCCCAGCATTTT
TRBV5-6	TRBJ1-5	NA	NA	CASSDSGFPNQPQHF	TGTGCCAGCAGCGACTCAGGGTTTCCTAATCAGCCCCAGCATTTT
TRBV3-1	TRBJ2-7	NA	NA	CASSQDARAGSYEQYF	TGTGCCAGCAGCCAAGATGCCCGGGCAGGGTCCTACGAGCAGTACTTC
TRBV4-3	TRBJ1-2	NA	NA	CASSQYDSYGYTF	TGCGCCAGCAGCCAATACGACAGCTATGGCTACACCTTC
TRBV19	TRBJ2-7	NA	NA	CASSIDLETGPYEQYF	TGTGCCAGTAGTATAGATCTGGAGACAGGTCCCTACGAGCAGTACTTC
TRBV28	TRBJ1-2	NA	TRBD1	CASSLLHWTGINYGYTF	TGTGCCAGCAGTTTACTCCACTGGACAGGGATTAACTATGGCTACACCTTC
TRBV9	TRBJ2-1	NA	TRBD2	CASSRRTSGYNEQFF	TGTGCCAGCAGCCGGCGGACTAGCGGCTACAATGAGCAGTTCTTC
TRBV6-5	TRBJ2-7	few	NA	CASSSPSYEQYF	TGTGCCAGCAGCTCTCCTTCCTACGAGCAGTACTTC
TRBV29-1	TRBJ2-7	once	TRBD1	CSVEVGDRGYEQYF	TGCAGCGTTGAAGTGGGTGACAGGGGATACGAGCAGTACTTC
TRBV2	TRBJ1-5	NA	NA	CASSEGKIRQPQHF	TGTGCCAGCAGTGAAGGAAAGATTCGTCAGCCCCAGCATTTT
TRBV3-1	TRBJ2-2	NA	NA	CASRGRPGELFF	TGTGCCAGCAGGGGCAGACCCGGGGAGCTGTTTTTT
TRBV11-2	TRBJ1-5	NA	NA	CASSLGVLDNGPNQPQHF	TGTGCCAGCAGCTTAGGGGTCCTGGACAACGGACCCAATCAGCCCCAGCATTTT
TRBV30	TRBJ2-1	NA	NA	CAWSITGLREQFF	TGTGCCTGGAGTATCACAGGGCTGCGGGAGCAGTTCTTC
TRBV12-3/TRBV12-4	TRBJ2-1	NA	NA	CASSPGSYNEQFF	TGTGCCAGCAGCCCGGGGTCGTACAATGAGCAGTTCTTC
TRBV28	TRBJ2-7	NA	NA	CASSFDGGSYEQYF	TGTGCCAGCAGTTTTGACGGCGGCTCCTACGAGCAGTACTTC
TRBV20-1	TRBJ2-1	NA	TRBD2	CSARGSPRGSFYNEQFF	TGCAGTGCTAGAGGATCCCCCCGCGGGAGTTTCTACAATGAGCAGTTCTTC
TRBV28	TRBJ2-1	NA	TRBD2	CASSLTQSGSSYNEQFF	TGTGCCAGCAGTTTAACCCAAAGCGGGAGCTCCTACAATGAGCAGTTCTTC
TRBV2	TRBJ2-5	NA	NA	CASNVDPPGAGETQYF	TGTGCCAGCAACGTCGACCCCCCCGGTGCCGGAGAGACCCAGTACTTC
TRBV4-1	TRBJ2-7	NA	NA	CASSHPNFGREQYF	TGCGCCAGCAGCCATCCGAACTTTGGTCGAGAGCAGTACTTC
TRBV29-1	TRBJ2-7	NA	NA	CSVEGTAGYEQYF	TGCAGCGTTGAAGGGACAGCGGGATACGAGCAGTACTTC
TRBV7-9	TRBJ1-1	once	NA	CASSSTAGLNTEAFF	TGTGCCAGCAGCTCGACGGCGGGGCTGAACACTGAAGCTTTCTTT
TRBV4-3	TRBJ2-1	NA	TRBD2	CASSQELAWEGSNEQFF	TGCGCCAGCAGCCAAGAACTCGCGTGGGAGGGTAGTAATGAGCAGTTCTTC
TRBV29-1	TRBJ1-2	NA	TRBD1	CSVEDRGYGYTF	TGCAGCGTGGAAGACAGGGGGTATGGCTACACCTTC
TRBV7-8	TRBJ2-2	once	NA	CASSLAYTGELFF	TGTGCCAGCAGCTTAGCGTACACCGGGGAGCTGTTTTTT
TRBV27	TRBJ2-2	NA	NA	CASSGGAGELFF	TGTGCCAGCAGCGGCGGGGCCGGGGAGCTGTTTTTT
TRBV9	TRBJ2-3	NA	TRBD1	CASSLTGIETDTQYF	TGTGCCAGCAGCCTGACAGGGATAGAGACAGATACGCAGTATTTT
TRBV5-1	TRBJ2-5	NA	NA	CASSFGIQETQYF	TGCGCCAGCAGCTTCGGGATCCAAGAGACCCAGTACTTC
TRBV10-3	TRBJ1-1	NA	TRBD1	CAGQGAGDTEAFF	TGTGCCGGCCAGGGGGCGGGAGACACTGAAGCTTTCTTT
TRBV29-1	TRBJ2-5	NA	NA	CSVEVGRWGETQYF	TGCAGCGTTGAAGTGGGAAGGTGGGGTGAGACCCAGTACTTC
TRBV2	TRBJ1-5	NA	NA	CATRENGGQPQHF	TGTGCCACCCGGGAGAACGGAGGTCAGCCCCAGCATTTT
TRBV15	TRBJ2-2	NA	TRBD2	CATSREPGLAATGEPFF	TGTGCCACCAGCAGAGAACCCGGACTAGCCGCCACCGGGGAGCCTTTTTTT
TRBV6-5	TRBJ2-1	NA	TRBD2	CASSYTRTSGNEQFF	TGTGCCAGCAGTTACACCAGGACTAGCGGTAATGAGCAGTTCTTC
TRBV6-1	TRBJ2-3	NA	TRBD1	CASSHGQAVVVDTQYF	TGTGCCAGCAGCCACGGACAGGCGGTAGTGGTAGATACGCAGTATTTT
TRBV9	TRBJ2-2	NA	NA	CASSGWGNTGELFF	TGTGCCAGCAGCGGTTGGGGGAACACCGGGGAGCTGTTTTTT
TRBV27	TRBJ2-3	NA	TRBD2	CASSPREGRTDTQYF	TGTGCCAGCAGTCCGCGGGAGGGCCGGACAGATACGCAGTATTTT
TRBV30	TRBJ2-1	NA	NA	CAWSEMSYNEQFF	TGTGCCTGGAGTGAAATGAGCTACAATGAGCAGTTCTTC
TRBV9	TRBJ2-7	NA	NA	CASSVDGIYEQYF	TGTGCCAGCAGCGTAGATGGTATCTACGAGCAGTACTTC
TRBV7-9	TRBJ1-2	NA	TRBD1	CASSLAEQGITF	TGTGCCAGCAGCTTAGCGGAACAGGGGATAACCTTC
TRBV20-1	TRBJ2-7	NA	TRBD1	CSAREGERGQGAFSLSYEQYF	TGCAGTGCTAGAGAAGGCGAGCGCGGACAGGGGGCATTCTCTCTCTCGTACGAGCAGTACTTC
TRBV29-1	TRBJ1-1	once	NA	CSVEAPPGGTAFF	TGCAGCGTTGAAGCCCCCCCGGGGGGGACGGCTTTCTTT
TRBV28	TRBJ2-7	few	NA	CASSFGSYEQYF	TGTGCCAGCAGTTTTGGCTCCTACGAGCAGTACTTC
TRBV2	TRBJ1-1	NA	NA	CASSEVGPLGYTEAFF	TGTGCCAGCAGTGAAGTAGGCCCCCTCGGGTACACTGAAGCTTTCTTT
TRBV5-6	TRBJ1-1	NA	NA	CASLVGGTEAFF	TGTGCCAGCCTTGTTGGCGGCACTGAAGCTTTCTTT
TRBV29-1	TRBJ2-7	NA	TRBD1	CSVSNIDRVRSYEQYF	TGCAGCGTTTCTAACATCGACAGGGTACGATCCTACGAGCAGTACTTC
TRBV19	TRBJ2-1	NA	TRBD1	CASSIRWDRGRDNEQFF	TGTGCCAGTAGTATAAGGTGGGACAGGGGACGGGACAATGAGCAGTTCTTC
TRBV6-6	TRBJ2-7	few	NA	CASSYSGGNSYEQYF	TGTGCCAGCAGTTACTCAGGGGGGAACTCCTACGAGCAGTACTTC
TRBV13	TRBJ2-7	once	NA	CASSERDSGSYEQYF	TGTGCCAGCAGTGAACGGGATAGCGGATCCTACGAGCAGTACTTC
TRBV9	TRBJ1-4	NA	NA	CASSEVRGGYEKLFF	TGTGCCAGCAGCGAAGTTAGGGGCGGTTATGAAAAACTGTTTTTT
TRBV7-9	TRBJ1-2	NA	TRBD1	CASSDKTGPGYTF	TGTGCCAGCAGCGACAAGACAGGGCCTGGCTACACCTTC
TRBV25-1	TRBJ2-5	NA	NA	CASSTAGFPETQYF	TGTGCCAGCAGTACGGCAGGGTTTCCAGAGACCCAGTACTTC
TRBV5-6	TRBJ2-1	NA	NA	CASSLGMDYNEQFF	TGTGCCAGCAGCTTGGGGATGGACTACAATGAGCAGTTCTTC
TRBV27	TRBJ2-7	NA	NA	CAIPRDISYEQYF	TGTGCCATCCCCAGGGACATATCCTACGAGCAGTACTTC
TRBV7-9	TRBJ1-2	NA	NA	CASSSKQIYGYTF	TGTGCCAGCAGCAGCAAACAGATCTATGGCTACACCTTC